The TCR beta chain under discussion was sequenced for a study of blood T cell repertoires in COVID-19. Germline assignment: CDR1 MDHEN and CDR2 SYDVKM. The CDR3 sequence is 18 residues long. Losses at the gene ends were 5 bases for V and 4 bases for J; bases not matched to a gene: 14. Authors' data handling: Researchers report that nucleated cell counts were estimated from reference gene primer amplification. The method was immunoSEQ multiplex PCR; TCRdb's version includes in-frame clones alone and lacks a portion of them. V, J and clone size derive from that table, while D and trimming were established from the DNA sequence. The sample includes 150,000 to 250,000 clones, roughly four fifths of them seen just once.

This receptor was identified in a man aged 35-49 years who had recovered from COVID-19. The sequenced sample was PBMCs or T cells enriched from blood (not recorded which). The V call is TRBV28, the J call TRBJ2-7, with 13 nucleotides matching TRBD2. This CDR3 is CASSLPWITSGRGYEQYF. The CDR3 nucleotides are TGTGCCAGCAGTCTCCCATGGATAACTAGCGGGAGGGGTTACGAGCAGTACTTC.